Reported below is one T cell receptor beta chain. The antigen is undetermined. This sample was included in a study of blood T cells in healthy people across ages. Looking at the study overall: Template switching picked up about one barcoded beta molecule for each two T cells. Study observations and caveats: The CMV status of each donor remained undetermined, and this could have confounded shifts in expanded clonotypes. In long-lived donors, naive CD4+ cell counts and diversity exceeded those of aged donors.

V lost 3 bases, J lost 3 bases, and 11 bases lay in between. Germline V gives CDR1 SGHRS, CDR2 YFSETQ. The CDR3 has 14 residues. With a J-beta primer mix and a sample-barcoded 5' primer, a second PCR ran 7 to 11 cycles. TCRdb independently ran MiXCR on the 5' RACE reads; one entry per CDR3 protein. The sample holds about 640,000 distinct CDR3 sequences, roughly 58% seen once. The sample taken for sequencing was blood. This TCR was sampled from a man aged 55 to 70 in good health. This chain links TRBV5-1 with TRBJ2-3, with a weak D call TRBD1 (5 bases). For the CDR3, the DNA is TGCGCCAGCAGCTGGGTGGGGCAGACAGATACGCAGTATTTT. As protein: CASSWVGQTDTQYF.